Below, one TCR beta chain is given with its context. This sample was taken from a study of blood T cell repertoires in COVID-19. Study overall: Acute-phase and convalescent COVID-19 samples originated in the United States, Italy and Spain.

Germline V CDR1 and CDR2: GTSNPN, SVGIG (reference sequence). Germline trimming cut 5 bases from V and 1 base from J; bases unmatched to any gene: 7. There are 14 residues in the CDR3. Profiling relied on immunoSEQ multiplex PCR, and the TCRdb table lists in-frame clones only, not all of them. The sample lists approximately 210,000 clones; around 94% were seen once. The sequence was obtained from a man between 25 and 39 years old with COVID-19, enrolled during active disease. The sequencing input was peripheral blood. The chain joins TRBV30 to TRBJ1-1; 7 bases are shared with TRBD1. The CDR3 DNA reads TGTGCCTGGGAGACAGGGAACGGGAACACTGAAGCTTTCTTT. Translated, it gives CAWETGNGNTEAFF.